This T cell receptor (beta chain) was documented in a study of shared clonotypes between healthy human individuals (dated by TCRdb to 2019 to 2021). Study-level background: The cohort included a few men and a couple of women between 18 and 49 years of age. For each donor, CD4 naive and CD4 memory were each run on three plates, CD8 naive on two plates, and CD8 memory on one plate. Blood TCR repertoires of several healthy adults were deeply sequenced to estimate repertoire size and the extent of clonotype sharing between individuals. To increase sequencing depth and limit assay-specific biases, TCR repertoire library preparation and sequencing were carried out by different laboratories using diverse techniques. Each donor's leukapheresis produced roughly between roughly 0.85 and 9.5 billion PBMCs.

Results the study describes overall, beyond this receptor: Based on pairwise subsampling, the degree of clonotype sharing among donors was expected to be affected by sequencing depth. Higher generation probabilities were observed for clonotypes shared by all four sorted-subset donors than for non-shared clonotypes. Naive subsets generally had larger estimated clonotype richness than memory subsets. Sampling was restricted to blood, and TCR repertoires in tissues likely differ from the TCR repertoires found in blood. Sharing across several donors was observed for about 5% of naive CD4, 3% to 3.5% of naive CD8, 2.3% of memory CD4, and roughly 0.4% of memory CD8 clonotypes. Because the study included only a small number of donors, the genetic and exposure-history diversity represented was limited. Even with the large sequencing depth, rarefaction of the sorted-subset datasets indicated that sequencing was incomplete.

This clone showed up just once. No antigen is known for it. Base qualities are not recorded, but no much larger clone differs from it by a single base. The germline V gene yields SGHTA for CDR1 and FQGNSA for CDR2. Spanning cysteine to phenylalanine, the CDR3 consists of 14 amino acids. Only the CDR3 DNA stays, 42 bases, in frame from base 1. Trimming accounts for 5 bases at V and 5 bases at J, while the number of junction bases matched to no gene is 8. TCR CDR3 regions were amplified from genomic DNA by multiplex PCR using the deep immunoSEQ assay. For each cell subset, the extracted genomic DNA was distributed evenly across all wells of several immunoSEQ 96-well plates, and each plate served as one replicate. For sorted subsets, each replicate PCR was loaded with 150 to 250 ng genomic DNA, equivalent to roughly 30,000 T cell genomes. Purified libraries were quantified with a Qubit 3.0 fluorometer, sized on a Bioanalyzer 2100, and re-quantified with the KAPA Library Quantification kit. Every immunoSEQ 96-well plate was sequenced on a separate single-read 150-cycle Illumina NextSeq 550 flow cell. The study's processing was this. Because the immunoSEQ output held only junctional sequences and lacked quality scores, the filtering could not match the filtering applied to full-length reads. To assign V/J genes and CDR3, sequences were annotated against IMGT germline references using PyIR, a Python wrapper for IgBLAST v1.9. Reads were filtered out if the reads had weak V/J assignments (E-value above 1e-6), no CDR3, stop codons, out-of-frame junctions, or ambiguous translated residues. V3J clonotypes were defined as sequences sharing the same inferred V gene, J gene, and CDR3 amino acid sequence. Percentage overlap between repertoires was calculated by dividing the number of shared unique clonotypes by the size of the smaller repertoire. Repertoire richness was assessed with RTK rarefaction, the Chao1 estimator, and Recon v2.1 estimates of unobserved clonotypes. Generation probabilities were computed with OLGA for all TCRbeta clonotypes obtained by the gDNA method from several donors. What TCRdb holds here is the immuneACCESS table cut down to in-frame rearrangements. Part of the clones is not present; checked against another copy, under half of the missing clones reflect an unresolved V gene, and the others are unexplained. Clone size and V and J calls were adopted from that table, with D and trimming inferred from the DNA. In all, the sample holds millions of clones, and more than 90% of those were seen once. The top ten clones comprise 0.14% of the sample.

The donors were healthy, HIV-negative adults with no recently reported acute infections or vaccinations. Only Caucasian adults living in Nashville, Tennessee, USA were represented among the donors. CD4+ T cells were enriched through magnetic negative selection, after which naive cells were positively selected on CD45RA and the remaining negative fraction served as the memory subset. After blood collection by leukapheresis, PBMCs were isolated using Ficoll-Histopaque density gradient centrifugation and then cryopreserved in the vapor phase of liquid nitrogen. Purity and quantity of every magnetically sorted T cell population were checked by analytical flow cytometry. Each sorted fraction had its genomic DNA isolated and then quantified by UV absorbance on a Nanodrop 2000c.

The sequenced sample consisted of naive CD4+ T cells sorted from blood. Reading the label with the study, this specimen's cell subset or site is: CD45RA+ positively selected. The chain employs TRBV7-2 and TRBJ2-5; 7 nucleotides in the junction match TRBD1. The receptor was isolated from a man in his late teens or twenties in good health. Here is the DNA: TGTGCCAGCAGCCCGAGGACAGGATTGGAGACCCAGTACTTC. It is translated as CASSPRTGLETQYF. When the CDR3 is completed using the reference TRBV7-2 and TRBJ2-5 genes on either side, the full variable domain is GAGVSQSPSNKVTEKGKDVELRCDPISGHTALYWYRQSLGQGLEFLIYFQGNSAPDKSGLPSDRFSAERTGGSVSTLTIQRTQQEDSAVYLCASSPRTGLETQYFGPGTRLLVL.